The 25 T cell receptor beta chains presented below share a single source sample, sequenced in a study of T cells in Graves' hyperthyroidism and ophthalmopathy. There were TCR beta CDR3 regions amplified from RNA transcripts. With the HTBI primer set, the TCR CDR3 went through a first round of RT-PCR. One entry per CDR3 protein, called by TCRdb with MiXCR from the multiplex PCR reads. The table records 600,000 or so distinct CDR3 sequences, roughly 17% of them present only once. The sequenced sample was blood. The receptors derive from a woman in her twenties or thirties with Graves' hyperthyroidism.

This clonotype was detected a few times. V and J are TRBV4-3 and TRBJ2-7; either TRBD1 or TRBD2 may supply D (5 bases each). The CDR3 consists of 15 residues. Trimming stripped 0 bases from V and 2 bases from J, with 11 bases between. Germline CDR1 reads LGHNA; CDR2 reads YSLEER. The CDR3 here is CASSQDRGGAYEQYF. The CDR3 DNA reads as TGCGCCAGCAGCCAAGATCGGGGCGGTGCCTACGAGCAGTACTTC.

This clonotype was seen more than once but under ten times. This chain joins TRBV24-1 and TRBJ2-1, with a weak D call TRBD2 (5 bases). Between the trimmed V and J ends, which lost 0 bases and 2 bases, there was a span of 10 bases. The CDR3 extends over 16 amino acids. In germline, CDR1 is KGHDR, CDR2 SFDVKD. DNA of the CDR3: TGTGCCACCAGTGATTTGTTTACTAGGGCCTACAATGAGCAGTTCTTC. The encoded protein is CATSDLFTRAYNEQFF.

This clonotype was counted only a few times. It may be a read error: a sequence one base away is much more abundant. The rearrangement uses TRBV5-1 and TRBJ2-2; 7 nucleotides agree with TRBD1. Germline V gene sequence: CDR1 SGHRS, CDR2 YFSETQ. CDR3 length: 14 residues. CDR3: CASSHRGNAGEPFF. In nucleotides, the CDR3 is TGCGCCAGCAGCCACAGGGGCAATGCCGGGGAGCCGTTTTTT.

This clonotype was recorded a few times. One end of the junction fails to match germline, which may point to a read error. The rearrangement uses TRBV20-1 and TRBJ2-7, with D uncertain. CDR1 is DFQATT and CDR2 is SNEGSKA in the germline V gene (reference sequence). This CDR3 region has 14 residues. CDR3 DNA sequence: TGCAGTGCTAGAGTCTCGAGTAGTACGTACGGGCAGTACTTC. It specifies CSARVSSSTYGQYF.

This clonotype was seen many times. The genes are TRBV7-8 and TRBJ2-1; 7 nucleotides align to TRBD2. This CDR3 is built from 14 residues. V shed 3 bases, J shed 5 bases, and the junction held 4 bases outside the gene matches. Germline CDR1 SGHVS, CDR2 FQNEAQ. For the CDR3, the DNA is TGTGCCAGCAGCTTGGGGGGGGAGAACAATGAGCAGTTCTTC. Translation: CASSLGGENNEQFF.

This clonotype was detected a few times. The chain combines TRBV27 with TRBJ2-7; 10 bases agree with TRBD1. The trim removed 8 bases at V and 2 bases at J, leaving 6 bases unmatched. CDR3 length equals 14 residues. Germline loops: CDR1 MNHEY, CDR2 SMNVEV (reference sequence). The CDR3 is CASHMTGGAYEQYF. CDR3 DNA: TGTGCCAGCCATATGACAGGGGGCGCCTACGAGCAGTACTTC.

The sample holds a few counts of this clonotype. The chain combines TRBV2 with TRBJ1-2; D is possibly TRBD1 (5 bases). Germline V gives CDR1 SNHLY, CDR2 FYNNEI. V shed 10 bases and J shed 6 bases, with 18 bases lying between them. The CDR3 totals 13 residues. CDR3 nucleotides: TGTGCCACCTCGGGGGGGGGATGGAATGGCTACACCTTC. Protein: CATSGGGWNGYTF. Full variable domain (remainder filled in from reference TRBV2 and TRBJ1-2): EPEVTQTPSHQVTQMGQEVILRCVPISNHLYFYWYRQILGQKVEFLVSFYNNEISEKSEIFDDQFSVERPDGSNFTLKIRSTKLEDSAMYFCATSGGGWNGYTFGSGTRLTVV.

This clonotype has ten or more counts. The rearrangement uses TRBV6-1 and TRBJ1-1; maybe TRBD1 (5 bases). CDR3 length: 13 amino acids. Deletions cut 4 bases from V and 0 bases from J, with 6 bases between. Germline V gene sequence: CDR1 MNHNS, CDR2 SASEGT. The CDR3 nucleotides are TGTGCCAGCAGTGGACAGATGAACACTGAAGCTTTCTTT. It encodes CASSGQMNTEAFF.

This clonotype was detected only a few times. A much more abundant neighbour one base away suggests this may be a read error. The rearrangement joins TRBV2 to TRBJ1-5; D is ambiguous. Germline V lookup: CDR1 SNHLY, CDR2 FYNNEI. The CDR3 covers 15 residues. CDR3 nucleotides: TGTGCCAGCAGTGAGAGAACGGGTAGTAGGCAGCCCCAGCGTTTT. Its protein is CASSERTGSRQPQRF.

At least ten counts were recorded for this clonotype. The chain uses TRBV11-2 and TRBJ2-7; D gene unclear. Between the trimmed V and J ends, which lost 7 bases and 9 bases, there was a span of 13 bases. The CDR3 extends over 11 amino acids. Germline V CDR1 and CDR2: SGHAT, FQNNGV. The CDR3 reads CASTKGAWQYF. The CDR3 coding sequence is TGTGCCAGCACCAAAGGCGCCTGGCAGTACTTC.

This clonotype has a count of ten or more. The chain joins TRBV6-1 to TRBJ2-7; perhaps TRBD2 as D (5 bases). The CDR3 sequence is 14 residues long. The V gene lost 5 bases and the J gene lost 0 bases, with 11 bases spanning the gap. Germline V gene data show CDR1 as MNHNS and CDR2 as SASEGT. In DNA, the CDR3 is TGTGCCAGCAGTTCCCGCCGGGACTCCTACGAGCAGTACTTC. It codes for CASSSRRDSYEQYF.

On this clonotype itself: Since a much larger clone is just one base distant, this may be a read error. This chain joins TRBV24-1 and TRBJ2-3; 12 bases align to TRBD2. The CDR3 spans 16 residues. Germline V lookup: CDR1 KGHDR, CDR2 SFDVKD. J gave up 6 bases and V 4 bases, and 7 bases lay outside the gene matches. Here the CDR3 reads CATSERLAGVGDTQYF. CDR3 nucleotide sequence: TGTGCCACCAGTGAGCGACTAGCGGGAGTCGGCGATACGCAGTATTTT.

This clonotype was counted ten times or more. This rearrangement joins TRBV6-1 to TRBJ1-1, with D perhaps TRBD1 (6 bases). CDR1 and CDR2 from the germline V gene are MNHNS and SASEGT. The V end was cut by 2 bases, the J end by 1 base, with 8 bases between. The CDR3 contains 14 residues. In DNA form, the CDR3 reads TGTGCCAGCAGTGAAAAGGGGGGGAACACTGAAGCTTTCTTT. It yields the protein CASSEKGGNTEAFF.

This clonotype was counted a few times. The chain combines TRBV4-2 with TRBJ2-1; a weak D match, TRBD2 (6 bases). Germline assignment: CDR1 LGHNA and CDR2 YNFKEQ. The CDR3 covers 15 residues. V dropped 1 base and J dropped 8 bases, with 15 bases sitting between them. The CDR3 sequence: CASSQVGGSLYEQFF. The CDR3 nucleotides read TGTGCCAGCAGCCAAGTTGGAGGGAGCCTTTATGAGCAGTTCTTC.

This clonotype was counted many times. V is TRBV11-3 and J is TRBJ2-1; 8 bases match TRBD2. Germline trimming cut 6 bases from V and 8 bases from J; bases unmatched to any gene: 6. CDR1 is SGHNT, CDR2 YENEEA, per germline. This CDR3 contains 13 residues. CDR3: CASRSGSGDEQFF. Written as DNA, the CDR3 is TGTGCCAGCAGGAGCGGGAGTGGGGATGAGCAGTTCTTC.

This clonotype has a handful of counts. CDR3 loop: CASSLRPYEKLFF. The CDR3 DNA follows: TGTGCCAGCAGTCTTAGGCCTTATGAAAAACTGTTTTTT. The chain links TRBV28 to TRBJ1-4; D unclear. The CDR3 extends over 13 amino acids. V gave up 5 bases and J gave up 6 bases, with 10 bases separating them. Germline loops: CDR1 MDHEN, CDR2 SYDVKM.

The sample holds many counts of this clonotype. The chain uses TRBV7-2 and TRBJ1-2; D unresolved. Trimming left V 1 base short and J 1 base short, with 7 bases between. The CDR3 has 14 amino acids. The germline gives CDR1 SGHTA, CDR2 FQGNSA. In DNA form, the CDR3 reads TGTGCCAGCAGCTTAGACTGGGGTAACTATGGCTACACCTTC. Encoded protein: CASSLDWGNYGYTF.

The chain uses TRBV5-5 and TRBJ2-7; 9 bases map to TRBD1. The germline V gene has CDR1 SGHKS and CDR2 YYEKEE (reference sequence). V lost 2 bases and J lost 7; bases outside the gene matches: 7. CDR3 length: 14 amino acids. The CDR3 is CASSFGTGSGEQYF. CDR3 sequence (DNA): TGTGCCAGCAGCTTCGGGACAGGGAGTGGAGAGCAGTACTTC. Based on the CDR3 plus reference TRBV5-5 and TRBJ2-7, the full variable domain is DAGVTQSPTHLIKTRGQQVTLRCSPISGHKSVSWYQQVLGQGPQFIFQYYEKEERGRGNFPDRFSARQFPNYSSELNVNALLLGDSALYLCASSFGTGSGEQYFGPGTRLTVT.

This clonotype appeared many times. CDR3 in amino acids: CASSLEGQGSQYF. CDR3 coding DNA: TGTGCCAGCAGCTTAGAGGGCCAGGGATCCCAGTACTTC. V usage is TRBV7-2 and J usage is TRBJ2-5, with D possibly TRBD1 on 5 matching bases. Germline-derived CDR1 and CDR2 are SGHTA and FQGNSA. This CDR3 comprises 13 residues. V gave up 1 base and J gave up 9 bases, with 12 bases separating them.

In its sample, this clonotype was seen many times. The gene calls are TRBV28 and TRBJ1-2, with TRBD1 as a possible D gene (6 bases). The germline gives CDR1 MDHEN, CDR2 SYDVKM. Between the trimmed V and J ends, which lost 4 bases and 4 bases, there was a span of 16 bases. The CDR3 consists of 15 residues. The CDR3 DNA reads as TGTGCCAGCAGTTCCAATCCCACAGGGAGCTATGGCTACACCTTC. It specifies CASSSNPTGSYGYTF.

V and J are TRBV15 and TRBJ2-7; 9 nucleotides match TRBD1. Per the germline V gene, CDR1 is LNHNV and CDR2 is YYDKDF (reference sequence). V trimming: 5 bases; J trimming: 10 bases; junction bases outside the gene matches: 21. The CDR3 runs to 17 residues. CDR3 in DNA: TGTGCCACCAGCGGAAGTAGGGGACAGGGAAGGTTCTCGGACCAGTACTTC. It specifies CATSGSRGQGRFSDQYF.

This clonotype was picked up many times. The chain employs TRBV20-1 and TRBJ2-7; the match to TRBD2 covers 11 bases. The CDR3 contains 16 residues. V gave up 5 bases and J gave up 2 bases; unmatched junction bases: 11. Per the germline V gene, CDR1 is DFQATT and CDR2 is SNEGSKA (reference sequence). CDR3: CSADPLLAGETYEQYF. The DNA for the CDR3 is TGCAGTGCTGACCCCCTACTAGCGGGAGAAACCTACGAGCAGTACTTC.

This clonotype was counted only a few times. The V call is TRBV20-1, the J call TRBJ1-4, with a weak D call TRBD1 (6 bases). The germline V gene has CDR1 DFQATT and CDR2 SNEGSKA (reference sequence). The CDR3 is 14 amino acids. The V and J ends lost 0 bases and 7 bases respectively, with 12 bases between them. CDR3 amino acids: CSARDPGEGEKLFF. The CDR3, as DNA: TGCAGTGCTAGAGACCCAGGGGAGGGTGAAAAACTGTTTTTT.

V is TRBV30 and J is TRBJ2-7, with TRBD1 identical over 7 bases. V lost 1 base to trimming and J lost 4 bases; unmatched junction nucleotides: 7. The CDR3 is 14 amino acids. Per germline, CDR1 GTSNPN and CDR2 SVGIG (reference sequence). This CDR3 is CAWSAPTGSYEQYF. The CDR3 nucleotides read TGTGCCTGGAGTGCCCCGACAGGGTCGTACGAGCAGTACTTC.

This clonotype was found many times. The chain carries TRBV28 and TRBJ2-3, with unresolved D. This CDR3 region has 17 residues. Trimming removed 5 bases from V and 0 bases from J, with 18 bases in between. Germline V CDR1 and CDR2: MDHEN, SYDVKM. CDR3 amino acids: CASSLTLGASSTDTQYF. The CDR3 bases are TGTGCCAGCAGTCTTACCCTAGGAGCGTCGAGCACAGATACGCAGTATTTT. The full variable domain, with the rest looked up from reference TRBV28 and TRBJ2-3, is DVKVTQSSRYLVKRTGEKVFLECVQDMDHENMFWYRQDPGLGLRLIYFSYDVKMKEKGDIPEGYSVSREKKERFSLILESASTNQTSMYLCASSLTLGASSTDTQYFGPGTRLTVL.